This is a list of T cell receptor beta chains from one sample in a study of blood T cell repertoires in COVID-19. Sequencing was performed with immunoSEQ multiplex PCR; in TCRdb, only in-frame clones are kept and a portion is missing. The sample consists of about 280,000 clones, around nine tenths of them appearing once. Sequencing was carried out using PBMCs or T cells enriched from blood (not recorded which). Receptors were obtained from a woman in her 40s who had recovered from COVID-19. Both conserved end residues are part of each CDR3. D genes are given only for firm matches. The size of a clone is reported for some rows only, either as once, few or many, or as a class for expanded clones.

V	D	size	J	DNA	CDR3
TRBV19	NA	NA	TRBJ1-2	TGTGCCAGTAGTACAGGTTTAGGTGGCTACACCTTC	CASSTGLGGYTF
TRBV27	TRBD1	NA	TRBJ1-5	TGTGCCAGCAGTTCCGACAGGGGCTATAGCAATCAGCCCCAGCATTTT	CASSSDRGYSNQPQHF
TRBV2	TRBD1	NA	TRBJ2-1	TGTGCCAGCAGTGACATCCCGGGGACAGGCCTCTCCTACAATGAGCAGTTCTTC	CASSDIPGTGLSYNEQFF
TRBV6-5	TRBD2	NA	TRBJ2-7	TGTGCCAGCATTATTCTAGCGGGCCCACCCTACGAGCAGTACTTC	CASIILAGPPYEQYF
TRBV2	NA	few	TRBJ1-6	TGTGCCAGCAGAGTACAGGGAACCCCGACTTCACCCCTCCACTTT	CASRVQGTPTSPLHF
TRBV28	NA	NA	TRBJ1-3	TGTGCCAGCACCCTGGGCCCAAACACCATATATTTT	CASTLGPNTIYF
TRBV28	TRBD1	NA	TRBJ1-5	TGTGCCAGCGGACAAATACAGGGGAATCAGCCCCAGCATTTT	CASGQIQGNQPQHF
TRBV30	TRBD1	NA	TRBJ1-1	TGTGCCTGGGGGCGGTTGGGACAGGGGAGGGTGAACACTGAAGCTTTCTTT	CAWGRLGQGRVNTEAFF
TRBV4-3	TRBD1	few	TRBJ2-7	TGCGCCAGCAGCCTCTCAAGACAGGGGGCCCATTCGTTC	CASSLSRQGAHSF
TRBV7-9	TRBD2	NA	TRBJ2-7	TGTGCCAGCAGCTTTGGACTAGCGGGCGAGCAGTACTTC	CASSFGLAGEQYF
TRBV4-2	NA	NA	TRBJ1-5	TGTGCCAGCAGCGAGGATTATAGCAATCAGCCCCAGCATTTT	CASSEDYSNQPQHF
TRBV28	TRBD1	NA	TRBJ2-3	TGTGCCAGCAGTCCGTATAGACAGGGGGCGGCAGATACGCAGTATTTT	CASSPYRQGAADTQYF
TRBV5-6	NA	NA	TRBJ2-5	TGTGCCAGCAGCACCCGACAGGTCGGGACCCAGTACTTC	CASSTRQVGTQYF
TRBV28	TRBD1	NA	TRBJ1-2	TGTGCCAGCAGACCGGGACAGGGATTAACCGGCTATGGCTACACCTTC	CASRPGQGLTGYGYTF
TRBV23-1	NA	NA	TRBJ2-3	TGCGCCACCACTTGCGGGTGCACAGATACGCAGTATTTT	CATTCGCTDTQYF
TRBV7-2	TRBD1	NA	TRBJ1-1	TGTGCCAGCAGCCCCGGGACAGGGAAGGTGAACACTGAAGCTTTCTTT	CASSPGTGKVNTEAFF
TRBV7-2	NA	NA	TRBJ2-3	TGTGCCAGCAGCTCCCCGGGGAACACAGATACGCAGTATTTT	CASSSPGNTDTQYF
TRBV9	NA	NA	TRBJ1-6	TGTGCCAGCAGCCTAAGGGGAACCAATTCACCCCTCCACTTT	CASSLRGTNSPLHF
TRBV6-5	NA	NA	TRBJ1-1	TGTGCCAGCAGTTATTCACAGAACACTGAAGCTTTCTTT	CASSYSQNTEAFF
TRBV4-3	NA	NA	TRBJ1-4	TGCGCCAGCAGCCAGGTTCCCCGGGACAATCGGGAAAAACTGTTTTTT	CASSQVPRDNREKLFF
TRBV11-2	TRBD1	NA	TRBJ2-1	TGTGCCAGCAGCTCCGGGCGGCCGGACAGGACCAGCTCCTACAATGAGCAGTTCTTC	CASSSGRPDRTSSYNEQFF
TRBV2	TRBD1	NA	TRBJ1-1	TGTGCCAACTCGGGACAGGGAGTCACTGAAGCTTTCTTT	CANSGQGVTEAFF
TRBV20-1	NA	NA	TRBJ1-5	TGCAGTGCTAGTCCTGCCTTAGGGGATCAGCCCCAGCATTTT	CSASPALGDQPQHF
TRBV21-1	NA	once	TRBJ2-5	TGTGCCACCGCATCTTCCGGGATTCAAGAGACCCAGTACTTC	CATASSGIQETQYF
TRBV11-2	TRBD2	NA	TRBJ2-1	TGTGCCAGCAGCTTAGTGGGCGGGAGGGTCTACAATGAGCAGTTCTTC	CASSLVGGRVYNEQFF
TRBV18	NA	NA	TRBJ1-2	TGTGCCAGCTCCCCACCGGTAGATTATGGCTACACCTTC	CASSPPVDYGYTF
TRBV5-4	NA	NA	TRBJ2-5	TGTGCCAGCAGCTTGCCTAGGGAGACCCAGTACTTC	CASSLPRETQYF
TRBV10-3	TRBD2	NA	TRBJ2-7	TGTGCCATCAGTGAGTTCTCGGGAGGATCGTACGAGCAGTACTTC	CAISEFSGGSYEQYF
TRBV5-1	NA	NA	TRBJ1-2	TGCGCCAGCAGCTTGGGGACGGGAATCTTGGGCTACACCTTC	CASSLGTGILGYTF
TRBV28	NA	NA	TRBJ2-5	TGTGCCAGCAGTTGGACTCAAGAGACCCAGTACTTC	CASSWTQETQYF
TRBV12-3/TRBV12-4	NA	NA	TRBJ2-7	TGTGCCAGCAAACAGGGGAGGTACGAGCAGTACTTC	CASKQGRYEQYF
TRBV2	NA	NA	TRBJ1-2	TGTGCCAGCGAGAACGGGGGGCTTGGCTACACCTTC	CASENGGLGYTF
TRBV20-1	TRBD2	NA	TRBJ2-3	TGCAGTGCTAGTGCACTAGCGGGAACAGATACGCAGTATTTT	CSASALAGTDTQYF
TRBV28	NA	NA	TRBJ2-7	TGTGCCAGCAGTTTAAGATTTGGTAGTTACGAGCAGTACTTC	CASSLRFGSYEQYF
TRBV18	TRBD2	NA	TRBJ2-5	TGTGCCAGCTTAGCCGGGACTAGCGAACAAGAGACCCAGTACTTC	CASLAGTSEQETQYF
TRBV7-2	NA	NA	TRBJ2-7	TGTGCCAGCAGCTTAGCTCCGAGCAACGAGCAGTACTTC	CASSLAPSNEQYF